This passage covers 2 T cell receptor beta chains from one sample sequenced in a study of human T cells and chemical hapten exposure. Time point defined: patch test 3, about 24 weeks after DPC sensitization. Treatment described: therapeutic diphenylcyclopropenone sensitization with weekly scalp DPC. One entry per CDR3 protein results from TCRdb running MiXCR on the RACE reads. The sample has more than 80,000 distinct CDR3 sequences; approximately 11% are singletons. The material sequenced was whole blood, taken in connection with sensitization to the hapten diphenylcyclopropenone (DPC). Receptors were obtained from a woman aged 50 to 60 with alopecia areata. Some clones in this sample may be carry-over from other donors' samples.

This clonotype was counted ten times or more. The V gene is TRBV4-2, the J gene TRBJ2-5; a weak D match, TRBD2 (6 bases). V lost 5 bases and J lost 0, with 13 bases in between. Germline CDR1 LGHNA, CDR2 YNFKEQ. The CDR3 sequence is 15 residues long. The CDR3 region is CASSTVAVYQETQYF. The CDR3 coding sequence is TGTGCCAGCAGCACGGTAGCGGTGTACCAAGAGACCCAGTACTTC.

This clonotype has ten or more counts. J is TRBJ1-1 and V is TRBV10-2; perhaps TRBD1 as D (5 bases). Trimming took off 6 bases at V and 1 base at J, with 6 bases between the two ends. Germline CDR1 WSHSY, CDR2 SAAADI. The CDR3 sequence is 12 residues long. In DNA, the CDR3 is TGCGCCAGCAGCGGACAGAACACTGAAGCTTTCTTT. It specifies CASSGQNTEAFF.